This T cell receptor (beta chain) emerged from a study of early T cells in non-severe SARS-CoV-2 infection (dated by TCRdb to about 2021). In the study overall: Because TCR sequencing was done on bulk RNA from unsorted whole blood, the alpha and beta chains could not be paired.

Library method: 5' RACE. Sequencing relied on a NextSeq 500. The TCR library protocol attached unique molecular identifiers to individual cDNA molecules to correct for sequencing error and PCR bias. Both TCR alpha and beta chains were sequenced, and tight co-correlation was observed between alpha and beta sequence abundances in each sample. From the authors' description of their analysis: Decombinator V4 was used to annotate TCR sequences for V gene, J gene and CDR3. Expanded TCRs were defined as changing significantly between any two time points under a Poisson model with p below 0.0001. Abundances of TCRs were expressed as counts per million after normalisation to the total number of TCRs sequenced in each sample. TRAV1-2 paired with TRAJ12, TRAJ20 or TRAJ33 defined MAIT TCRs, while TRAV10 paired with TRAJ18 defined iNKT TCRs. VDJdb, accessed on 1 November 2021, was searched for TCRs annotated for CMV, EBV and SARS-CoV-2, and TCRs annotated for more than one antigen were excluded. TCRdb reanalyzed the raw reads on its own, using fastp at Q25 for trimming and MiXCR for clone calling, and kept in-frame beta chains. Here each entry gathers all rows of one CDR3 protein and keeps the most common genes and DNA. In this record, the V and J calls reflect TCRdb's handling and not the investigators' own analysis. In this sample the table shows tens of thousands of distinct CDR3 sequences, 12% to 15% of which occur a single time. The top ten constitute around 5.8% of the sample.

General conclusions and limits of the study: VDJdb matching was skewed toward anti-spike CD8 responses and likely underestimated virus-specific expansions, missing private and CD4 specificities.

This was a case-control study nested in a cohort of healthcare workers in London, UK, who had nasopharyngeal swab PCR tests and blood samples taken every week. Healthcare workers were enrolled in the week of the UK lockdown, from 23 to 31 March 2020, and were followed every week for up to 16 weeks. The CDR3 measures 14 amino acids from cysteine to phenylalanine. Only CDR3 DNA remains: 42 bases, in frame from the first base. V loses 2 bases, J loses 4 bases, and the germline ends lie 11 bases apart. As encoded in the germline V gene, CDR1 is MNHEY while CDR2 is SVGEGT. This clonotype was recorded a few times. Its antigen has not been determined. Base quality data are lacking; no much larger clone is found one base away.

Sequencing was carried out using whole blood. This chain is built from TRBV6-2 or TRBV6-3 and TRBJ1-1; tentative D gene TRBD1, with 5 bases matching. This clonotype was sampled from an adult who was a healthcare worker with PCR-confirmed SARS-CoV-2 infection or an uninfected control (not recorded which). DNA sequence: TGTGCCAGCAGTTACGGGGGAGATCGCACTGAAGCTTTCTTT. Its protein reads: CASSYGGDRTEAFF.